This T cell receptor beta chain was retrieved from a study of Ad26.COV2.S vaccination and SARS-CoV-2 variants. The study's findings and limits: Placebo recipients trailed vaccine recipients in spike-specific TCR breadth. Vaccine and placebo recipients had comparable breadth of non-spike TCRs.

The CDR3 has 12 residues. Germline V CDR1 and CDR2: SQVTM, ANQGSEA. V gave up 3 bases and J gave up 3 bases, with 8 bases separating them. Profiling relied on immunoSEQ multiplex PCR, and the TCRdb table lists in-frame clones only, not all of them. The table shows 400,000 to 500,000 clones, with roughly 90% occurring only once. As concerns this clone: Antigen: not known.

Regarding treatment: around 19 received Ad26.COV2.S at low or high dose, single or two shots; about 5 received placebo; per-sample allocation not given. The investigators took samples on day 63 after the first vaccine or placebo injection. V and J are TRBV29-1 and TRBJ1-1, with D unresolved. This clonotype was sampled from a person aged 18-65 years who received the Ad26.COV2.S COVID-19 vaccine or a placebo. Sequencing was performed on peripheral blood, taken in a trial of Ad26.COV2.S vaccine versus placebo. The CDR3 spells CSVERRDTEAFF. The CDR3 DNA sequence: TGCAGCGTTGAGAGGCGAGACACTGAAGCTTTCTTT.